The 11 T cell receptor beta chains given below trace back to one sample, sequenced in a study of PD-L1 blockade in urothelial cancer. Produced via immunoSEQ multiplex PCR; TCRdb's table is partial and in-frame only. There are 100,000 to 150,000 clones in the sample; approximately 84% occur only once, and roughly 3.5% lies in the top ten. Time point specified: pretreatment peripheral blood. The material was PBMCs, obtained around atezolizumab (anti-PD-L1) treatment. The receptors were gathered from a man aged 50 to 60 with urothelial cancer.

The rearrangement joins TRBV7-9 to TRBJ2-7, with 14 bases aligning to TRBD2. The CDR3 length is 17 residues. V gave up 3 bases and J gave up 1 base; unmatched junction bases: 5. Looked up from germline, CDR1 is SEHNR and CDR2 is FQNEAQ (reference sequence). The CDR3 region has the DNA TGTGCCAGCAGCTTGGGGACTAGCGGGAGCCCATCCTACGAGCAGTACTTC. Amino acid sequence: CASSLGTSGSPSYEQYF.

This clone was found a few times. J is TRBJ2-1 and V is TRBV6-6, with TRBD1 as a possible D gene (6 bases). Germline assignment: CDR1 MNHNY and CDR2 SVGAGI (reference sequence). There are 14 residues in the CDR3. V was cut by 4 bases and J by 7 bases, with 14 bases left in between. The CDR3 coding sequence is TGTGCCAGCAGTTTGACAGGTTCCCATAATGAGCAGTTCTTC. Translated: CASSLTGSHNEQFF.

This sequence joins TRBV7-2 and TRBJ2-1, with D tentatively TRBD2 (6 bases). This CDR3 has 15 residues. Trimming cost V 4 bases and J 5 bases, with 15 bases left between them. Germline CDR1 SGHTA, CDR2 FQGNSA. CDR3 region: CASSSPRDWNNEQFF. DNA for the CDR3: TGTGCCAGCAGCTCCCCCCGGGACTGGAACAATGAGCAGTTCTTC.

The chain employs TRBV7-6 and TRBJ2-1, with TRBD2 matching over 7 bases. The CDR3 loop spans 15 amino acids. Germline loops: CDR1 SGHVS, CDR2 FNYEAQ. Losses at the gene ends were 5 bases for V and 9 bases for J; bases not matched to a gene: 13. Here the CDR3 DNA reads TGTGCCAGCAGCCCCTCTAGCGGTGGGTACGGTGAGCAGTTCTTC. It yields the protein CASSPSSGGYGEQFF.

CDR3 sequence: CASSKREGRDEQFF. DNA of the CDR3: TGTGCCAGCAGCAAGCGGGAGGGCCGCGATGAGCAGTTCTTC. The chain has TRBV7-2 and TRBJ2-1, with 10 positions matching TRBD2. The CDR3 is made up of 14 amino acids. J gave up 8 bases and V 5 bases, and 6 bases lay outside the gene matches. Germline CDR1 is SGHTA and CDR2 is FQGNSA.

This clone was found a few times. The chain links TRBV4-1 to TRBJ2-5; no reliable D call. This CDR3 region has 13 residues. Germline values: CDR1 MGHRA, CDR2 YSYEKL. V lost 2 bases and J 1 base, leaving 5 bases between the germline ends. CDR3 bases: TGCGCCAGCAGCCAACTTCCCCAAGAGACCCAGTACTTC. It is translated as CASSQLPQETQYF.

The chain recombines TRBV11-2 with TRBJ2-7; TRBD1 aligns across 7 bases. The CDR3 has 15 amino acids. Per the germline V gene, CDR1 is SGHAT and CDR2 is FQNNGV. Losses at the gene ends were 4 bases for V and 3 bases for J; bases not matched to a gene: 9. CDR3 nucleotide sequence: TGTGCCAGCAGCTCCCCTTCGACAGGGTTCTACGAGCAGTACTTC. Amino acids: CASSSPSTGFYEQYF.

This chain uses TRBV11-3 with TRBJ2-4, with 7 nucleotides matching TRBD2. The CDR3 sequence is 14 residues long. Germline values: CDR1 SGHNT, CDR2 YENEEA. Losses at the gene ends were 5 bases for V and 3 bases for J; bases not matched to a gene: 4. CDR3 nucleotides: TGTGCCAGCAGCCCCGGGACTAACAAAAACATTCAGTACTTC. This translates into CASSPGTNKNIQYF.

The chain carries TRBV18 and TRBJ2-5, with 11 nucleotides matching TRBD2. CDR1 and CDR2 (germline): KGHSH, LQKENI. The junction had 4 bases not matched to a gene; V was cut back by 3 bases and J by 4 bases. The CDR3 extends over 15 amino acids. CDR3 sequence (DNA): TGTGCCAGCTCACCGACTAGCGGGATAGGAGAGACCCAGTACTTC. It translates to CASSPTSGIGETQYF.

This clone appeared once. This rearrangement joins TRBV29-1 to TRBJ2-4; TRBD1 might be the D (5 bases). The germline V gene has CDR1 SQVTM and CDR2 ANQGSEA. The CDR3 loop spans 12 amino acids. V was clipped by 5 bases and J by 4 bases, with 9 bases between them. The CDR3 DNA reads TGCAGCGTTTATGCAGGGAAAAACATTCAGTACTTC. This sequence encodes CSVYAGKNIQYF.

The chain combines TRBV29-1 with TRBJ1-2; 10 bases match TRBD1. The CDR3 sequence is 13 residues long. In germline, CDR1 is SQVTM, CDR2 ANQGSEA. The junction had 9 bases not matched to a gene; V was cut back by 7 bases and J by 7 bases. CDR3: CSASTRQGAGYTF. CDR3 nucleotide sequence: TGCAGCGCCTCCACCCGACAGGGGGCTGGCTACACCTTC.